One sample yielded the 3 T cell receptor beta chains listed below, sequenced in a study of beta chain features in type 1 diabetes. These receptors' antigens are unknown. The entirety of the isolated RNA underwent reverse transcription, so expressed TCRB transcripts were sequenced. Measured with immunoSEQ multiplex PCR; TCRdb has only the in-frame clones, and not every one. This sample carries roughly 160,000 clones, 7.5% to 9.5% of them seen once, and the ten largest clones take approximately 0.54%. Whole-study results and caveats: Type 1 diabetes patients had moderately but significantly shorter TCRB CDR3s in all four CD4+ subsets.

Sample: central memory CD4+ T cells from blood. All receptors derive from a woman aged 18-29 years with type 1 diabetes.

This clone turned up a few times. The chain has TRBV7-9 and TRBJ2-2; 7 nucleotides match TRBD1. This CDR3 has 15 amino acids. In germline, CDR1 is SEHNR, CDR2 FQNEAQ (reference sequence). V lost 3 bases and J lost 6; bases outside the gene matches: 7. The CDR3 loop reads CASSFGTVVAGELFF. Written as DNA, the CDR3 is TGTGCCAGCAGCTTTGGGACAGTAGTCGCCGGGGAGCTGTTTTTT.

This clone has only a few counts. V is TRBV28 and J is TRBJ2-2; TRBD2 aligns across 9 bases. CDR3 length equals 15 residues. The J segment lost 5 bases and the V segment lost 2 bases, leaving 3 bases of the junction unmatched. CDR1 and CDR2 from the germline V gene are MDHEN and SYDVKM. CDR3 sequence reads: CASSLAGGRTGELFF. Here the CDR3 DNA reads TGTGCCAGCAGTTTAGCGGGAGGGAGGACCGGGGAGCTGTTTTTT.

The chain carries TRBV18 and TRBJ2-7; 10 bases map to TRBD2. CDR1 is KGHSH and CDR2 is LQKENI in the germline V gene. CDR3 size: 14 residues. Trimming at V came to 6 bases and at J to 2 bases, leaving 4 bases not matched to a gene. The CDR3: CASSSSGGAYEQYF. The CDR3 DNA sequence: TGTGCCAGCTCTAGCAGCGGGGGGGCCTACGAGCAGTACTTC.